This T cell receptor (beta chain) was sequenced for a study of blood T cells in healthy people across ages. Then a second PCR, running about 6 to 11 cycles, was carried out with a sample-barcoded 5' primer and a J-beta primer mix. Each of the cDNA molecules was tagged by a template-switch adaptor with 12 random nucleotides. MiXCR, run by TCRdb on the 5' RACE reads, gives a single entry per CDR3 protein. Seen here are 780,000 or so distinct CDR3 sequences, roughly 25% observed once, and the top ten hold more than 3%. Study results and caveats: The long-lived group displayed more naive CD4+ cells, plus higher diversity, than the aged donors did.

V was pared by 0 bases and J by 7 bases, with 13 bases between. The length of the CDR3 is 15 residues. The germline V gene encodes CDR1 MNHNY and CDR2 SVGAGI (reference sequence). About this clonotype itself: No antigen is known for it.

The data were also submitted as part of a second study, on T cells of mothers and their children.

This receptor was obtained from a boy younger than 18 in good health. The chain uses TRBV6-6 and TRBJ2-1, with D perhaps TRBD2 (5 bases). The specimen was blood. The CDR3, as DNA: TGTGCCAGCAGTTACTCGATCATCGGGGTGAATGAGCAGTTCTTC. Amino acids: CASSYSIIGVNEQFF.